This T cell receptor (beta chain) stems from a study of blood T cell repertoires in COVID-19. About the research overall: The United States, Italy and Spain were the sources of the acute and convalescent COVID-19 samples. Sources were T cells, B-cell-depleted T cells, or PBMCs; the material itself was cDNA or gDNA.

Assay used: immunoSEQ multiplex PCR; TCRdb lists only in-frame clones, some missing. The sample shows a few hundred thousand clones, less than 90% of them seen only once. Resolution of symptoms, clearance, or two negative PCRs was present in recovered Cohort 3 donors. Germline V gene data show CDR1 as SGHRS and CDR2 as YFSETQ. V shed 1 base, J shed 0 bases, and the junction held 9 bases outside the gene matches. The CDR3 sequence is 18 residues long. The chain links TRBV5-1 to TRBJ1-3; TRBD1 matches at 8 bases. The sequencing input was PBMCs or T cells enriched from blood (not recorded which). The TCR comes from a woman aged 60-75 years who had recovered from COVID-19. CDR3 sequence: CASSLIGTGVISGNTIYF. CDR3 coding DNA: TGCGCCAGCAGCTTGATCGGGACAGGAGTGATCTCTGGAAACACCATATATTTT.